This T cell receptor beta chain originates from a study of blood T cell repertoires in COVID-19. The CDR3 has 17 residues. Trimming removed 6 bases at V and 0 bases at J, with 18 bases between. Germline CDR1 SQVTM, CDR2 ANQGSEA. Clones were sequenced by immunoSEQ multiplex PCR, and TCRdb holds only the in-frame ones, with some missing. The sample yields 20,000 or so clones, about 90% seen once. The clonotype originates from a human donor in a cohort sampled during active COVID-19. Material for sequencing was peripheral blood. The chain combines TRBV29-1 with TRBJ2-6; D is possibly TRBD1 (6 bases). Written as DNA, the CDR3 is TGCAGCGTGATTGGGGCAGGGGCTGTCTCTGGGGCCAACGTCCTGACTTTC. Translating gives CSVIGAGAVSGANVLTF.